These 20 T cell receptor beta chains share one sample of origin, sequenced in a study of CD8+ T cells in alopecia areata. Treatment here: oral pan-JAK inhibitor, 5-10 mg twice daily. cDNA prepared by RNA extraction and subsequent reverse transcription served as the template for sequencing. Profiling relied on immunoSEQ multiplex PCR, and the TCRdb table lists in-frame clones only, not all of them. The table includes about 40,000 clones, roughly 89% detected once. This material consisted of CD8+ T cells sorted from blood, taken at week 24, from a patient treated with tofacitinib. These receptors all stem from a human donor with alopecia areata.

The chain uses TRBV6-5 and TRBJ1-2; 7 positions match TRBD1. V trimming: 4 bases; J trimming: 1 base; junction bases outside the gene matches: 3. CDR1 and CDR2 from the germline V gene are MNHEY and SVGAGI. The CDR3 spans 14 residues. The CDR3 DNA follows: TGTGCCAGCAGTTCCGGGACAGATAACTATGGCTACACCTTC. Translated, it gives CASSSGTDNYGYTF.

The genes are TRBV30 and TRBJ2-7; no firm D call. Deletions cut 5 bases from V and 6 bases from J, with 17 bases between. This CDR3 is 13 amino acids long. Germline V gene sequence: CDR1 GTSNPN, CDR2 SVGIG (reference sequence). CDR3 DNA sequence: TGTGCCTGGTACGGATGGGGTGCTACCGAGCAGTACTTC. This codes for CAWYGWGATEQYF.

The chain uses TRBV30 and TRBJ2-7, with D perhaps matching TRBD2 (5 bases). CDR3 length: 13 residues. Germline V gene data show CDR1 as GTSNPN and CDR2 as SVGIG (reference sequence). Between the trimmed V and J ends, which lost 0 bases and 3 bases, there was a span of 9 bases. The CDR3 reads CAWSVAANYEQYF. CDR3 in DNA: TGTGCCTGGAGTGTAGCGGCCAACTACGAGCAGTACTTC.

The V call is TRBV7-9, the J call TRBJ1-1; D uncertain. Trimming took 1 base from V and 1 from J, leaving 4 bases between them. This CDR3 is 13 amino acids long. The germline V gene has CDR1 SEHNR and CDR2 FQNEAQ (reference sequence). The CDR3 nucleotides read TGTGCCAGCAGCTTAGTTCGGAACACTGAAGCTTTCTTT. Translating it yields CASSLVRNTEAFF.

V gene TRBV9 combines with J gene TRBJ2-1; D remains unclear. Germline CDR1 is SGDLS and CDR2 is YYNGEE. This CDR3 contains 16 residues. The V gene lost 4 bases and the J gene lost 2 bases, with 16 bases spanning the gap. The CDR3 is CASSQGVGPTYNEQFF. CDR3 bases: TGTGCCAGCAGCCAAGGCGTCGGCCCTACCTACAATGAGCAGTTCTTC.

J is TRBJ2-2 and V is TRBV28; D gene unclear. Germline V gene lookup returns CDR1 MDHEN and CDR2 SYDVKM. The CDR3 length is 12 residues. V was clipped by 3 bases and J by 7 bases, with 6 bases between them. The CDR3 region has the DNA TGTGCCAGCAGTTTCGGCGGCGGGGAGCTGTTTTTT. This encodes CASSFGGGELFF.

The V gene is TRBV29-1, the J gene TRBJ2-5; 8 bases are shared with TRBD1. The J call is doubtful: the DNA matches TRBJ2-7 better. The CDR3 contains 12 residues. Germline loops: CDR1 SQVTM, CDR2 ANQGSEA. CDR3 DNA sequence: TGCAGCGTACTGGACAGGGTCGACGAGCAGTACTTC. This sequence encodes CSVLDRVDEQYF.

The chain joins TRBV13 to TRBJ2-5, with 11 bases identical to TRBD2. The germline V gene has CDR1 PRHDT and CDR2 FYEKMQ (reference sequence). Germline trimming cut 3 bases from V and 5 bases from J; bases unmatched to any gene: 5. The CDR3 covers 15 residues. CDR3 nucleotide sequence: TGTGCCAGCAGCTTTAGCGGGGGGGCTTTGGAGACCCAGTACTTC. Protein sequence: CASSFSGGALETQYF. Complete variable domain (other parts from reference TRBV13 and TRBJ2-5): AAGVIQSPRHLIKEKRETATLKCYPIPRHDTVYWYQQGPGQDPQFLISFYEKMQSDKGSIPDRFSAQQFSDYHSELNMSSLELGDSALYFCASSFSGGALETQYFGPGTRLLVL.

The CDR3 spells CSVEHRVLVGIRTYNEQFF. The DNA for the CDR3 is TGCAGCGTTGAGCACAGGGTCCTTGTCGGCATAAGAACCTACAATGAGCAGTTCTTC. V gene TRBV29-1 combines with J gene TRBJ2-1, with a possible D match to TRBD1 (6 bases). Trimming took off 3 bases at V and 2 bases at J, with 26 bases between the two ends. The CDR3 sequence is 19 residues long. Germline V CDR1 and CDR2: SQVTM, ANQGSEA.

This chain uses TRBV10-3 with TRBJ2-5; TRBD1 aligns across 12 bases. The CDR3 is made up of 16 amino acids. Germline CDR1 and CDR2: ENHRY and SYGVKD. Trimming took 6 bases from V and 2 from J; bases not matched to a gene: 7. CDR3 in DNA: TGTGCCATCAGCGAAGGGACAGGGGGCCTTCAAGAGACCCAGTACTTC. The encoded protein is CAISEGTGGLQETQYF.

The chain employs TRBV7-9 and TRBJ2-3; TRBD1 aligns across 9 bases. The junction had 10 bases not matched to a gene; V was cut back by 6 bases and J by 3 bases. The CDR3 is made up of 16 amino acids. Germline CDR1 is SEHNR and CDR2 is FQNEAQ (reference sequence). The CDR3 region has the DNA TGTGCCAGCAGTTACACCGCGGACAGGGGTACAGATACGCAGTATTTT. Amino acids: CASSYTADRGTDTQYF.

The chain employs TRBV6-5 and TRBJ2-1; D possibly matches TRBD1 or TRBD2 (5 bases each). The CDR3 extends over 13 amino acids. Germline CDR1 MNHEY, CDR2 SVGAGI. Trimming shortened V by 6 bases and J by 5 bases, and 11 bases separated the two germline ends. CDR3 residues: CASSGTADNEQFF. The DNA for the CDR3 is TGTGCCAGCAGCGGGACGGCCGACAATGAGCAGTTCTTC.

This clone was detected only once. This rearrangement joins TRBV5-1 to TRBJ2-3, with a possible D match to TRBD2 (6 bases). CDR3 size: 14 residues. Germline V gives CDR1 SGHRS, CDR2 YFSETQ. Deletions cut 4 bases from V and 4 bases from J, with 13 bases between. CDR3 sequence (DNA): TGCGCCAGCAGCGTGGAGGGGATCGCAGATACGCAGTATTTT. It specifies CASSVEGIADTQYF. Full variable domain (missing parts from reference TRBV5-1 and TRBJ2-3): KAGVTQTPRYLIKTRGQQVTLSCSPISGHRSVSWYQQTPGQGLQFLFEYFSETQRNKGNFPGRFSGRQFSNSRSEMNVSTLELGDSALYLCASSVEGIADTQYFGPGTRLTVL.

This chain uses TRBV29-1 with TRBJ2-3; TRBD2 agrees at 11 bases. CDR1 and CDR2 (germline): SQVTM, ANQGSEA. The CDR3 is 14 residues long. The trim removed 7 bases at V and 3 bases at J, leaving 6 bases unmatched. This CDR3 reads CSAPSGGLTDTQYF. The CDR3 DNA is TGCAGCGCGCCTAGCGGGGGGCTAACAGATACGCAGTATTTT.

This clone has a handful of counts. V usage is TRBV5-5 and J usage is TRBJ2-5, with 10 positions matching TRBD2. The CDR3 is 15 residues long. The V segment lost 3 bases and the J segment 1 base; nucleotides outside the gene matches: 3. Germline V gives CDR1 SGHKS, CDR2 YYEKEE (reference sequence). CDR3 amino acids: CASSSRTSGQETQYF. The CDR3 region has the DNA TGTGCCAGCAGCTCTCGGACTAGCGGCCAAGAGACCCAGTACTTC. Full variable domain (remainder filled in from reference TRBV5-5 and TRBJ2-5): DAGVTQSPTHLIKTRGQQVTLRCSPISGHKSVSWYQQVLGQGPQFIFQYYEKEERGRGNFPDRFSARQFPNYSSELNVNALLLGDSALYLCASSSRTSGQETQYFGPGTRLLVL.

The J gene is TRBJ2-1, the V gene TRBV29-1; D tentatively fits TRBD1 or TRBD2 (5 bases each). Germline V gene sequence: CDR1 SQVTM, CDR2 ANQGSEA. This CDR3 is 13 amino acids long. V was clipped by 6 bases and J by 4 bases, with 13 bases between them. The CDR3 region has the DNA TGCAGCGTCCCCGGGACCTTTTACAATGAGCAGTTCTTC. Translation gives CSVPGTFYNEQFF.

The chain combines TRBV4-1 with TRBJ2-2; 7 nucleotides line up with TRBD1. J gave up 5 bases and V 3 bases, and 3 bases lay outside the gene matches. Germline V gene sequence: CDR1 MGHRA, CDR2 YSYEKL. The CDR3 runs 14 residues. This chain's CDR3 is CASSHTQGTGELFF. CDR3 coding DNA: TGCGCCAGCAGCCACACACAGGGGACCGGGGAGCTGTTTTTT.

V is TRBV5-6 and J is TRBJ2-3; 8 bases map to TRBD1. The CDR3 loop spans 15 amino acids. CDR1 is SGHDT, CDR2 YYEEEE, per germline. Trimming cost V 4 bases and J 3 bases; bases outside gene matches: 7. CDR3 sequence reads: CASSGAGGWTDTQYF. CDR3 DNA sequence: TGTGCCAGCAGCGGCGCAGGGGGCTGGACAGATACGCAGTATTTT.

The chain combines TRBV11-2 with TRBJ2-3; D call uncertain. Trimming shortened V by 1 base and J by 3 bases, and 11 bases separated the two germline ends. The CDR3 sequence is 15 residues long. Germline values: CDR1 SGHAT, CDR2 FQNNGV. In DNA, the CDR3 is TGTGCCAGCAGCTTAGTTCCAGCCCTGACAGATACGCAGTATTTT. Protein sequence: CASSLVPALTDTQYF.

This chain uses TRBV7-9 with TRBJ2-1, with D perhaps given as TRBD1 or TRBD2 (5 bases each). Germline V CDR1 and CDR2: SEHNR, FQNEAQ (reference sequence). The CDR3 extends over 17 amino acids. Trimming left V 7 bases short and J 7 bases short, with 26 bases between. DNA for the CDR3: TGTGCCAGCACCCTTCTTTCTCCGGGACCCGGATTGAATGAGCAGTTCTTC. Translation: CASTLLSPGPGLNEQFF.